Below are 30 T cell receptor beta chains sequenced from a single sample in a study of blood T cell repertoires in COVID-19. Clones were read by immunoSEQ multiplex PCR, and TCRdb kept only the in-frame ones, dropping some. The sample includes roughly 200,000 clones, 75% to 85% of them seen just once. The sample comprised peripheral blood. The source is a man aged 60 to 75 with acute or convalescent COVID-19.

V is TRBV4-2 and J is TRBJ2-1; 10 positions agree with TRBD2. The CDR3 sequence is 18 residues long. Trimming cost V 0 bases and J 3 bases; bases outside gene matches: 8. Germline V gene data show CDR1 as LGHNA and CDR2 as YNFKEQ. The CDR3: CASSQEILLAGVYNEQFF. CDR3 sequence (DNA): TGTGCCAGCAGCCAAGAGATATTGCTAGCGGGAGTCTACAATGAGCAGTTCTTC.

This clone was picked up one time. The chain employs TRBV5-1 and TRBJ2-2; TRBD2 aligns across 10 bases. After removal of 8 bases from V and 1 base from J, the junction contained 5 bases not matched to a gene. The CDR3 length is 15 residues. Germline V gene lookup returns CDR1 SGHRS and CDR2 YFSETQ. The CDR3 is CARLSGRGNTGELFF. CDR3 in DNA: TGCGCCAGGCTCAGCGGGAGGGGGAACACCGGGGAGCTGTTTTTT.

This rearrangement joins TRBV2 to TRBJ2-1, with 13 bases matching TRBD2. There are 12 residues in the CDR3. The V gene end was trimmed by 5 bases and the J gene end by 16 bases; junction bases not matched to a gene: 5. Germline V gives CDR1 SNHLY, CDR2 FYNNEI. The CDR3 nucleotides read TGTGCCAGCAGTTTACTAGCGGGGGGGCGCTTCTTC. It is translated as CASSLLAGGRFF.

This clone was found a few times. DNA for the CDR3: TGTGCCAGCAGCTTAGGGGGGGACTATGGCTACACCTTC. Residues: CASSLGGDYGYTF. The chain combines TRBV7-9 with TRBJ1-2, with D possibly being TRBD1 (5 bases). The CDR3 has 13 amino acids. Trimming took off 1 base at V and 3 bases at J, with 6 bases between the two ends. CDR1 and CDR2 (germline): SEHNR, FQNEAQ (reference sequence). The full variable domain, in which reference TRBV7-9 and TRBJ1-2 provide the parts outside the CDR3, is DTGVSQNPRHKITKRGQNVTFRCDPISEHNRLYWYRQTLGQGPEFLTYFQNEAQLEKSRLLSDRFSAERPKGSFSTLEIQRTEQGDSAMYLCASSLGGDYGYTFGSGTRLTVV.

The rearrangement links TRBV7-3 to TRBJ2-6; a weak D match, TRBD2 (7 bases). The CDR3 loop spans 19 amino acids. Trimming took off 5 bases at V and 0 bases at J, with 20 bases between the two ends. Germline CDR1 is SGHTA and CDR2 is FQGTGA. CDR3 protein: CASSLGAGAIPSGANVLTF. The CDR3 nucleotides are TGTGCCAGCAGCCTAGGGGCGGGGGCGATCCCCTCTGGGGCCAACGTCCTGACTTTC.

The rearrangement uses TRBV11-2 and TRBJ2-7; tentatively, D is TRBD1 (5 bases). The germline V gene has CDR1 SGHAT and CDR2 FQNNGV. Trimming took off 3 bases at V and 0 bases at J, with 15 bases between the two ends. The CDR3 runs 16 residues. CDR3 DNA: TGTGCCAGCAGCTTGGCTAGACAGACAAACTCCTACGAGCAGTACTTC. Translation: CASSLARQTNSYEQYF.

The CDR3 protein is CASSILETGGNQPQHF. In nucleotides, the CDR3 is TGTGCCAGTAGTATTTTAGAGACAGGGGGCAATCAGCCCCAGCATTTT. The chain carries TRBV19 and TRBJ1-5; 8 bases agree with TRBD1. The CDR3 consists of 16 residues. CDR1 and CDR2 (germline): LNHDA, SQIVND (reference sequence). Trimming took 3 bases from V and 2 from J; bases not matched to a gene: 6.

The CDR3 reads CASSGGLLSYNEQFF. CDR3 nucleotide sequence: TGCGCCAGCAGCGGGGGGCTCCTCTCCTACAATGAGCAGTTCTTC. The chain combines TRBV10-2 with TRBJ2-1, with a tentative D call TRBD2 (7 bases). The CDR3 length is 15 residues. The V end lost 6 bases, the J end lost 0 bases, and 12 bases lay between the germline ends. Germline V gives CDR1 WSHSY, CDR2 SAAADI.

This clone was seen a few times. J is TRBJ2-3 and V is TRBV18, with 15 bases fitting TRBD2. Germline lookup yields CDR1 KGHSH and CDR2 LQKENI. The CDR3 has 15 amino acids. The V segment lost 3 bases and the J segment 5 bases; nucleotides outside the gene matches: 0. This CDR3 is CASSPGLAGGDTQYF. The CDR3 DNA is TGTGCCAGCTCACCGGGACTAGCGGGAGGAGATACGCAGTATTTT.

The rearrangement links TRBV3-1 (or the pseudogene TRBV3-2) to TRBJ1-6; D not certain. Germline lookup yields CDR1 LGHDT and CDR2 YNNKEL (reference sequence). Trimming shortened V by 6 bases and J by 3 bases, and 9 bases separated the two germline ends. This CDR3 has 14 residues. CDR3 coding DNA: TGTGCCAGCAGTGCGTCCGACTATAATTCACCCCTCCACTTT. Amino acid sequence: CASSASDYNSPLHF.

This rearrangement joins TRBV7-9 to TRBJ2-3; TRBD2 matches at 7 bases. Germline-derived CDR1 and CDR2 are SEHNR and FQNEAQ (reference sequence). The V and J ends lost 1 base and 0 bases, in that order; junction bases with no gene match: 4. The CDR3 is made up of 16 amino acids. CDR3 in amino acids: CASSLGISGSTDTQYF. The CDR3 DNA sequence: TGTGCCAGCAGCTTAGGTATTAGCGGGAGCACAGATACGCAGTATTTT.

CDR3 coding DNA: TGTGCGAGGAGCGGGACAGGCGATAGCAATCAGCCCCAGCATTTT. Amino acid sequence: CARSGTGDSNQPQHF. The gene calls are TRBV7-3 and TRBJ1-5, with TRBD1 matching over 8 bases. Germline CDR1 SGHTA, CDR2 FQGTGA. The CDR3 covers 15 residues. The full variable domain, its missing parts supplied by reference TRBV7-3 and TRBJ1-5, is GAGVSQTPSNKVTEKGKYVELRCDPISGHTALYWYRQSLGQGPEFLIYFQGTGAADDSGLPNDRFFAVRPEGSVSTLKIQRTERGDSAVYLCARSGTGDSNQPQHFGDGTRLSIL.

The chain links TRBV30 to TRBJ1-5; 8 bases match TRBD1. CDR1 is GTSNPN and CDR2 is SVGIG in the germline V gene (reference sequence). V shed 4 bases and J 3 bases; nucleotides not matched to a gene: 5. CDR3 length: 14 amino acids. The CDR3 region has the DNA TGTGCCTGGACCGGCAGGGGGCCCAATCAGCCCCAGCATTTT. It is translated as CAWTGRGPNQPQHF.

This clone was observed once. The chain is built from TRBV6-5 and TRBJ2-7; TRBD2 matches at 10 bases. The germline gives CDR1 MNHEY, CDR2 SVGAGI. The CDR3 is made up of 14 amino acids. V lost 5 bases to trimming and J lost 5 bases; unmatched junction nucleotides: 6. CDR3 region: CASSRTSGDNEQYF. CDR3 nucleotides: TGTGCCAGCAGTCGGACTAGCGGAGATAACGAGCAGTACTTC.

The sample holds a few counts of this clone. This sequence joins TRBV7-9 and TRBJ1-3; D not resolved. CDR3 length equals 12 residues. In germline, CDR1 is SEHNR, CDR2 FQNEAQ (reference sequence). Trimming took 5 bases from V and 4 from J, leaving 6 bases between them. The CDR3 sequence: CASSQLGNTIYF. The DNA for the CDR3 is TGTGCCAGCAGCCAACTGGGAAACACCATATATTTT.

The chain carries TRBV7-9 and TRBJ1-3; D may be TRBD1 (5 bases). CDR3 size: 18 residues. Per germline, CDR1 SEHNR and CDR2 FQNEAQ (reference sequence). V lost 2 bases and J 0 bases, leaving 17 bases between the germline ends. The CDR3 coding sequence is TGTGCCAGCAGCTTATCTACGACAGAACCGAGCTCTGGAAACACCATATATTTT. This codes for CASSLSTTEPSSGNTIYF.

The chain combines TRBV2 with TRBJ2-7, with D unresolved. The CDR3 runs 16 residues. Germline lookup yields CDR1 SNHLY and CDR2 FYNNEI. The V and J ends lost 5 bases and 2 bases respectively, with 19 bases between them. This chain's CDR3 is CASSRGGTTRTYEQYF. In DNA form, the CDR3 reads TGTGCCAGCAGTCGCGGCGGTACGACTCGAACCTACGAGCAGTACTTC. The whole variable domain, filled in from reference TRBV2 and TRBJ2-7, reads EPEVTQTPSHQVTQMGQEVILRCVPISNHLYFYWYRQILGQKVEFLVSFYNNEISEKSEIFDDQFSVERPDGSNFTLKIRSTKLEDSAMYFCASSRGGTTRTYEQYFGPGTRLTVT.

The CDR3 region has the DNA TGTGCCACCAGTGTGGCCAGGGGGCCACGACTTCACTACGAGCAGTACTTC. Its protein is CATSVARGPRLHYEQYF. The J gene is TRBJ2-7, the V gene TRBV24-1; 8 nucleotides align to TRBD1. This CDR3 is built from 17 residues. Germline lookup yields CDR1 KGHDR and CDR2 SFDVKD. The V gene end was trimmed by 5 bases and the J gene end by 3 bases; junction bases not matched to a gene: 14.

The V and J genes are TRBV18 and TRBJ1-5; D remains unclear. This CDR3 spans 16 amino acids. V dropped 5 bases and J dropped 6 bases, with 20 bases sitting between them. CDR1 and CDR2 from the germline V gene are KGHSH and LQKENI. The CDR3: CASSARPVGRLQPQHF. The CDR3 DNA follows: TGTGCCAGCTCAGCCCGGCCAGTAGGGAGACTTCAGCCCCAGCATTTT.

This chain joins TRBV19 and TRBJ1-1; maybe TRBD1 (6 bases). The CDR3 extends over 13 amino acids. V was clipped by 8 bases and J by 0 bases, with 10 bases between them. Germline V CDR1 and CDR2: LNHDA, SQIVND (reference sequence). For the CDR3, the DNA is TGTGCCAGTCGGACAGAGATGAACACTGAAGCTTTCTTT. It codes for CASRTEMNTEAFF.

The chain couples TRBV9 to TRBJ2-2; D gene uncertain. The CDR3 length is 16 residues. V gave up 0 bases and J gave up 0 bases, with 9 bases separating them. CDR1 and CDR2 (germline): SGDLS, YYNGEE. The DNA of the CDR3 is TGTGCCAGCAGCGTAGGACTGAGGACGAACACCGGGGAGCTGTTTTTT. Protein product: CASSVGLRTNTGELFF.

The table lists this clone with many counts. V gene TRBV15 combines with J gene TRBJ2-7; the match to TRBD2 covers 9 bases. This CDR3 is built from 15 residues. V shed 3 bases, J shed 5 bases, and the junction held 8 bases outside the gene matches. Germline V lookup: CDR1 LNHNV, CDR2 YYDKDF (reference sequence). CDR3 DNA sequence: TGTGCCACCAGCAGCCTCAGGACTAGCGTCCACGAGCAGTACTTC. Protein product: CATSSLRTSVHEQYF.

The CDR3 sequence: CASSIPQGGGHQPQHF. The CDR3 bases are TGTGCCAGTAGTATCCCTCAGGGGGGAGGCCATCAGCCCCAGCATTTT. J is TRBJ1-5 and V is TRBV19, with 7 bases aligning to TRBD1. V lost 3 bases and J lost 5; bases outside the gene matches: 10. The CDR3 is 16 residues long. Germline CDR1 is LNHDA and CDR2 is SQIVND (reference sequence).

The chain links TRBV12-5 to TRBJ1-3; the D gene is possibly TRBD1 (5 bases). Trimming removed 6 bases at V and 0 bases at J, with 15 bases between. There are 16 residues in the CDR3. The V gene's germline CDR1 is LGHNT and CDR2 FRNRAP. For the CDR3, the DNA is TGTGCTAGTGGAAAGGACATCTTAAGCTCTGGAAACACCATATATTTT. Its protein product is CASGKDILSSGNTIYF.

The chain has TRBV7-8 and TRBJ2-5; the D gene is possibly TRBD2 (5 bases). From germline, CDR1 is SGHVS and CDR2 FQNEAQ. The CDR3 sequence is 15 residues long. The ends were cut back, 0 bases at V and 5 bases at J, with 13 bases in the middle. The DNA of the CDR3 is TGTGCCAGCAGCTTAGCAGGGAGTGGGTATGAGACCCAGTACTTC. It yields the protein CASSLAGSGYETQYF.

The rearrangement uses TRBV6-1 and TRBJ2-2; D unclear. Germline lookup yields CDR1 MNHNS and CDR2 SASEGT. The CDR3 is 12 residues long. Trimming cost V 3 bases and J 7 bases, with 6 bases left between them. This CDR3 is CASSDHIGELFF. The DNA for the CDR3 is TGTGCCAGCAGTGATCACATCGGGGAGCTGTTTTTT.

The chain couples TRBV5-1 to TRBJ2-1; D might be TRBD2 (6 bases). This CDR3 contains 17 residues. V lost 3 bases to trimming and J lost 8 bases, with 24 bases between them. Germline CDR1 is SGHRS and CDR2 is YFSETQ. CDR3 coding DNA: TGCGCCAGCAGCTGGAAGAGGAGTGAGGTCCGCGGGGATGAGCAGTTCTTC. Its translation: CASSWKRSEVRGDEQFF. Full variable domain (missing parts from reference TRBV5-1 and TRBJ2-1): KAGVTQTPRYLIKTRGQQVTLSCSPISGHRSVSWYQQTPGQGLQFLFEYFSETQRNKGNFPGRFSGRQFSNSRSEMNVSTLELGDSALYLCASSWKRSEVRGDEQFFGPGTRLTVL.

The V gene is TRBV2, the J gene TRBJ1-5; 8 bases map to TRBD1. Germline lookup yields CDR1 SNHLY and CDR2 FYNNEI. V trimming: 6 bases; J trimming: 6 bases; junction bases outside the gene matches: 1. The CDR3 contains 12 residues. CDR3: CASRDRGQPQHF. The DNA of the CDR3 is TGTGCCAGCAGAGACAGGGGTCAGCCCCAGCATTTT.

The chain recombines TRBV7-2 with TRBJ2-2; 13 nucleotides line up with TRBD2. Trimming took 3 bases from V and 5 from J; bases not matched to a gene: 9. The CDR3 loop spans 18 amino acids. Germline CDR1 is SGHTA and CDR2 is FQGNSA. CDR3 nucleotides: TGTGCCAGCAGCTTTAGTCCCCGGACTAGCGGGAGAACCGGGGAGCTGTTTTTT. It codes for CASSFSPRTSGRTGELFF. Based on the CDR3 plus reference TRBV7-2 and TRBJ2-2, the full variable domain is GAGVSQSPSNKVTEKGKDVELRCDPISGHTALYWYRQSLGQGLEFLIYFQGNSAPDKSGLPSDRFSAERTGGSVSTLTIQRTQQEDSAVYLCASSFSPRTSGRTGELFFGEGSRLTVL.

The chain combines TRBV19 with TRBJ1-1; 11 bases are a match to TRBD1. Germline V lookup: CDR1 LNHDA, CDR2 SQIVND (reference sequence). The CDR3 covers 16 residues. V trimming: 9 bases; J trimming: 0 bases; junction bases outside the gene matches: 9. In DNA form, the CDR3 reads TGTGCCAGCCATCAGGACAGGGGGCCCCTGAACACTGAAGCTTTCTTT. Translating it yields CASHQDRGPLNTEAFF.